A single sample is the source of the 29 T cell receptor beta chains below, sequenced in a study of patients and donors after allogeneic stem cell transplantation (TCRdb year 2020). The library came from RT-PCR. The run used a NextSeq 550. TCRdb trimmed the raw reads at Q25, called clones with MiXCR and kept productive beta chains. Rows merge per CDR3 protein into single entries with the most common DNA and genes. The sample yields more than 850,000 distinct CDR3 sequences; 18% were counted once. The ten largest clones capture under 6.5% of the sample. The sequenced sample consisted of blood, either unsorted or a sorted T cell fraction (not recorded which). These receptor sequences come from a human donor who was either an allogeneic HSCT recipient or a stem cell or donor lymphocyte infusion donor (not recorded which). It is not recorded whose cells these are; they may come from a transplant donor.

J is TRBJ2-7 and V is TRBV6-2 or TRBV6-3; the match to TRBD2 covers 8 bases. The CDR3 totals 12 residues. V trimming: 10 bases; J trimming: 4 bases; junction bases outside the gene matches: 6. Germline CDR1 and CDR2: MNHEY and SVGEGT. The CDR3 loop reads CAISGAMYEQYF. CDR3 DNA: TGTGCCATTAGCGGGGCGATGTACGAGCAGTACTTC.

The chain has TRBV6-5 and TRBJ2-5; 8 bases line up with TRBD2. Germline assignment: CDR1 MNHEY and CDR2 SVGAGI. The ends lost 3 bases at V and 6 bases at J; junction bases unmatched: 9. The CDR3 sequence is 15 residues long. CDR3 sequence (DNA): TGTGCCAGCAGTTATGCGGGGGGCACGACGAAGACCCAGTACTTC. The encoded protein is CASSYAGGTTKTQYF.

This sequence joins TRBV3-1 and TRBJ2-7, with D unclear. Trimming stripped 0 bases from V and 6 bases from J, with 9 bases between. Germline loops: CDR1 LGHDT, CDR2 YNNKEL (reference sequence). The CDR3 loop spans 13 amino acids. CDR3 sequence: CASSQEEALEQYF. The CDR3 DNA reads as TGTGCCAGCAGCCAAGAGGAAGCCCTCGAGCAGTACTTC.

This clonotype has a handful of counts. V usage is TRBV24-1 and J usage is TRBJ2-5; TRBD1 matches at 11 bases. The CDR3 length is 17 residues. The V segment lost 5 bases and the J segment 2 bases; nucleotides outside the gene matches: 9. Per the germline V gene, CDR1 is KGHDR and CDR2 is SFDVKD. In nucleotides, the CDR3 is TGTGCCACCAGTGCCGGACAGGGGGCGTCGGGGCAAGAGACCCAGTACTTC. As protein: CATSAGQGASGQETQYF.

This clonotype was observed a handful of times. The junction departs from germline at one end; a sequencing error may be responsible. V and J are TRBV7-7 and TRBJ2-3; a possible D gene is TRBD2 (6 bases). The CDR3 runs to 12 residues. Germline CDR1 is SSHAT and CDR2 is FNYEAQ (reference sequence). This CDR3 reads CASSHRGDTQYF. CDR3 DNA sequence: TGTGCTAGCAGCCATCGGGGGGATACGCAGTATTTT.

The chain combines TRBV28 with TRBJ2-7; D possibly corresponds to TRBD1 (6 bases). Trimming left V 4 bases short and J 1 base short, with 11 bases between. Germline V gene data show CDR1 as MDHEN and CDR2 as SYDVKM. CDR3 length equals 14 residues. CDR3 region: CASSSLTGSYEQYF. The DNA for the CDR3 is TGTGCCAGCAGTTCATTGACAGGATCCTACGAGCAGTACTTC. Full variable domain (rest looked up from reference TRBV28 and TRBJ2-7): DVKVTQSSRYLVKRTGEKVFLECVQDMDHENMFWYRQDPGLGLRLIYFSYDVKMKEKGDIPEGYSVSREKKERFSLILESASTNQTSMYLCASSSLTGSYEQYFGPGTRLTVT.

This clonotype was recorded a few times. The genes are TRBV6-2 or TRBV6-3 and TRBJ1-2, with a possible D match to TRBD1 (5 bases). V lost 2 bases and J 6 bases, leaving 7 bases between the germline ends. This CDR3 is built from 12 residues. CDR1 and CDR2 from the germline V gene are MNHEY and SVGEGT. The CDR3 nucleotides are TGTGCCAGCAGTTACACAGGCCATGGCTACACCTTC. Translation gives CASSYTGHGYTF.

The chain couples TRBV7-2 to TRBJ2-3, with D uncertain. CDR3 length: 14 residues. The V gene's germline CDR1 is SGHTA and CDR2 FQGNSA. The V end lost 3 bases, the J end lost 3 bases, and 10 bases lay between the germline ends. CDR3 sequence: CASSFTGRTDTQYF. The CDR3 region has the DNA TGTGCCAGCAGCTTTACTGGTAGGACAGATACGCAGTATTTT.

In its sample, this clonotype was seen a few times. The J gene is TRBJ2-3, the V gene TRBV7-8, with 12 bases lining up with TRBD2. V was pared by 0 bases and J by 6 bases, with 7 bases of the junction left unmatched. CDR1 SGHVS and CDR2 FQNEAQ come from the germline V gene. This CDR3 region has 17 residues. The CDR3 protein is CASSLAWTSGARDTQYF. The DNA of the CDR3 is TGTGCCAGCAGCTTAGCGTGGACTAGCGGGGCTAGGGATACGCAGTATTTT.

This clonotype has a handful of counts. The V call is TRBV29-1, the J call TRBJ1-2; D call uncertain. Between the trimmed V and J ends, which lost 2 bases and 8 bases, there was a span of 12 bases. The germline V gene has CDR1 SQVTM and CDR2 ANQGSEA. The CDR3 sequence is 12 residues long. CDR3 region: CSVEIRPWGYTF. The CDR3 DNA follows: TGCAGCGTTGAAATTAGGCCCTGGGGCTACACCTTC.

The V and J genes are TRBV15 and TRBJ2-4; 7 nucleotides line up with TRBD1. Germline CDR1 and CDR2: LNHNV and YYDKDF (reference sequence). CDR3 length: 13 amino acids. With 5 bases clipped from V and 8 bases from J, the junction kept 6 bases outside the gene matches. The CDR3 sequence is CATSLDRVYIQYF. The CDR3 DNA reads TGTGCCACCAGCCTTGACAGGGTTTACATTCAGTACTTC.

Only a few counts were recorded for this clonotype. The rearrangement links TRBV18 to TRBJ2-7; TRBD1 agrees at 9 bases. Trimming at V came to 5 bases and at J to 0 bases, leaving 5 bases not matched to a gene. Per germline, CDR1 KGHSH and CDR2 LQKENI. This CDR3 comprises 15 residues. Here the CDR3 DNA reads TGTGCCAGCTCAGCTGCGGACAGGGGCTCCTACGAGCAGTACTTC. This gives the protein CASSAADRGSYEQYF.

The chain couples TRBV6-5 to TRBJ2-7; 8 nucleotides line up with TRBD1. This CDR3 spans 11 amino acids. V shed 6 bases and J 6 bases; nucleotides not matched to a gene: 1. Germline V gene lookup returns CDR1 MNHEY and CDR2 SVGAGI. The DNA for the CDR3 is TGTGCCAGCAGAACAGGGGGCGAGCAGTACTTC. Translation: CASRTGGEQYF.

The chain is built from TRBV25-1 and TRBJ1-3; D unclear. CDR1 is MGHDK, CDR2 SYGVNS, per germline. Trimming removed 4 bases at V and 0 bases at J, with 7 bases between. The length of the CDR3 is 14 residues. The CDR3: CASSGTSSGNTIYF. The DNA for the CDR3 is TGTGCCAGCAGTGGCACGAGCTCTGGAAACACCATATATTTT. The variable domain in full, with the rest retrieved from reference TRBV25-1 and TRBJ1-3, is EADIYQTPRYLVIGTGKKITLECSQTMGHDKMYWYQQDPGMELHLIHYSYGVNSTEKGDLSSESTVSRIRTEHFPLTLESARPSHTSQYLCASSGTSSGNTIYFGEGSWLTVV.

The chain couples TRBV6-1 to TRBJ1-5; D uncertain. The CDR3 contains 14 residues. The V and J ends lost 8 bases and 0 bases respectively, with 11 bases between them. Germline values: CDR1 MNHNS, CDR2 SASEGT. The CDR3, as DNA: TGTGCCAGCCAAGATCCGAATAGCAATCAGCCCCAGCATTTT. This codes for CASQDPNSNQPQHF.

The rearrangement uses TRBV2 and TRBJ2-5; no clear D gene. The CDR3 has 11 amino acids. Germline-derived CDR1 and CDR2 are SNHLY and FYNNEI. V was trimmed by 7 bases and J by 5 bases, leaving 8 bases between them. Written as DNA, the CDR3 is TGTGCCAGCATAAGAGTTGAGACCCAGTACTTC. Translation gives CASIRVETQYF.

The chain is built from TRBV19 and TRBJ2-2; 11 bases are a match to TRBD2. Germline V gene lookup returns CDR1 LNHDA and CDR2 SQIVND (reference sequence). The CDR3 is 18 residues long. With V trimmed by 4 bases and J by 2 bases, 9 bases remained unmatched. The CDR3 spells CASSRRRTSGPNTGELFF. CDR3 nucleotide sequence: TGTGCCAGTAGTAGAAGAAGGACTAGCGGGCCAAACACCGGGGAGCTGTTTTTT.

The CDR3 nucleotides are TGCGCCAGCAGCTCCGGGCCTTCACCCATGAACACTGAAGCTTTCTTT. It codes for CASSSGPSPMNTEAFF. The rearrangement links TRBV4-1 to TRBJ1-1; no firm D call. Per the germline V gene, CDR1 is MGHRA and CDR2 is YSYEKL. This CDR3 is built from 16 residues. Deletions cut 5 bases from V and 0 bases from J, with 16 bases between.

The V call is TRBV10-3, the J call TRBJ1-3, with D maybe TRBD1 (5 bases). Germline V gene lookup returns CDR1 ENHRY and CDR2 SYGVKD. V was pared by 4 bases and J by 3 bases, with 13 bases between. CDR3 length: 15 amino acids. CDR3 nucleotides: TGTGCCATCAGTGTGACAGAGGAACTTGGAAACACCATATATTTT. Protein product: CAISVTEELGNTIYF.

V usage is TRBV4-1 and J usage is TRBJ2-7, with TRBD2 identical over 11 bases. Per germline, CDR1 MGHRA and CDR2 YSYEKL. V lost 4 bases and J lost 1; bases outside the gene matches: 6. This CDR3 spans 16 amino acids. The CDR3, as DNA: TGCGCCAGCAGCCCGGGACTAGCGGATGCATCCTACGAGCAGTACTTC. This translates into CASSPGLADASYEQYF.

The rearrangement joins TRBV12-3 or TRBV12-4 to TRBJ2-6; D gene ambiguous. This CDR3 has 15 residues. V was pared by 6 bases and J by 2 bases, with 11 bases between. The DNA of the CDR3 is TGTGCCAGCAGCCATTATGGAACTGGGGCCAACGTCCTGACTTTC. It is translated as CASSHYGTGANVLTF.

The genes are TRBV29-1 and TRBJ1-1; no reliable D call. V gave up 7 bases and J gave up 0 bases, with 12 bases separating them. CDR3 length: 13 residues. The V gene's germline CDR1 is SQVTM and CDR2 ANQGSEA. CDR3 in amino acids: CSGRLRLNTEAFF. DNA of the CDR3: TGCAGCGGTAGACTGCGGCTGAACACTGAAGCTTTCTTT.

This clonotype came up a few times. This chain links TRBV5-6 with TRBJ2-4; D possibly corresponds to TRBD2 (6 bases). Looked up from germline, CDR1 is SGHDT and CDR2 is YYEEEE. The CDR3 runs 17 residues. V was clipped by 2 bases and J by 6 bases, with 21 bases between them. CDR3 protein: CASSFWGLNIGGNIQYF. For the CDR3, the DNA is TGTGCCAGCAGCTTTTGGGGACTGAATATAGGAGGAAACATTCAGTACTTC. Drawing the rest from reference TRBV5-6 and TRBJ2-4, the complete variable domain is DAGVTQSPTHLIKTRGQQVTLRCSPKSGHDTVSWYQQALGQGPQFIFQYYEEEERQRGNFPDRFSGHQFPNYSSELNVNALLLGDSALYLCASSFWGLNIGGNIQYFGAGTRLSVL.

This clonotype was detected only a few times. V is TRBV10-3 and J is TRBJ2-7, with 7 bases that match TRBD1. Per germline, CDR1 ENHRY and CDR2 SYGVKD. The CDR3 spans 13 residues. V trimming: 10 bases; J trimming: 2 bases; junction bases outside the gene matches: 8. The CDR3 region has the DNA TGTGCCACGGGACAGTTCAAAACCTACGAGCAGTACTTC. Residues: CATGQFKTYEQYF.

The chain couples TRBV12-3 or TRBV12-4 to TRBJ2-7; no reliable D call. This CDR3 spans 14 amino acids. Between the trimmed V and J ends, which lost 3 bases and 2 bases, there was a span of 11 bases. Written as DNA, the CDR3 is TGTGCCAGCAGTTTTGATGGCAGTACCTACGAGCAGTACTTC. This sequence encodes CASSFDGSTYEQYF.

V and J are TRBV12-3 or TRBV12-4 and TRBJ2-2; TRBD1 is a possible D gene (5 bases). V dropped 3 bases and J dropped 6 bases, with 20 bases sitting between them. This CDR3 is built from 17 residues. The CDR3 loop reads CASSFRQGNLIPGELFF. In nucleotides, the CDR3 is TGTGCCAGCAGTTTCCGGCAGGGCAATCTCATCCCCGGGGAGCTGTTTTTT.

This clonotype was picked up a small number of times. The chain carries TRBV15 and TRBJ2-1, with a possible D match to TRBD1 (5 bases). This CDR3 is built from 19 residues. Germline V CDR1 and CDR2: LNHNV, YYDKDF (reference sequence). V gave up 2 bases and J gave up 6 bases, with 26 bases separating them. Here the CDR3 DNA reads TGTGCCACCAGCAGATGGCCCCGGGCAGGGAAGTCGATCTTCAATGAGCAGTTCTTC. Amino acid sequence: CATSRWPRAGKSIFNEQFF.

This clonotype was seen repeatedly, ten times or more. The chain couples TRBV9 to TRBJ2-7; tentatively, D is TRBD1 (5 bases). The CDR3 contains 14 residues. V was pared by 2 bases and J by 0 bases, with 9 bases between. Germline V gene data show CDR1 as SGDLS and CDR2 as YYNGEE. The CDR3 sequence is CASSVQGSSYEQYF. CDR3 bases: TGTGCCAGCAGCGTCCAGGGAAGCTCCTACGAGCAGTACTTC.

The DNA for the CDR3 is TGTGCCAGCAGCCGGACGGCGGTATCCTACAATGAGCAGTTCTTC. Its translation is CASSRTAVSYNEQFF. The chain combines TRBV3-1 with TRBJ2-1; D not resolved. V gave up 4 bases and J gave up 1 base, with 11 bases separating them. Germline values: CDR1 LGHDT, CDR2 YNNKEL (reference sequence). The length of the CDR3 is 15 residues.